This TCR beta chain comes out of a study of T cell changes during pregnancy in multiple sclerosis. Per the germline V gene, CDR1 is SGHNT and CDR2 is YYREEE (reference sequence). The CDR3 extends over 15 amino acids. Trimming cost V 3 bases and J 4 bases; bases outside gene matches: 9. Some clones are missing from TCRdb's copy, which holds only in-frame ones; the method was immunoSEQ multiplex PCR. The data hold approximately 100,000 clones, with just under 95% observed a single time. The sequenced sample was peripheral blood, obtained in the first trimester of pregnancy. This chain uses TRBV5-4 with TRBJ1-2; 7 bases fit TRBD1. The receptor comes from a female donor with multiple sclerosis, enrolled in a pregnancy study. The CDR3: CASSSWDSGSYGYTF. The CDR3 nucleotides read TGTGCCAGCAGCTCTTGGGACAGCGGCTCCTATGGCTACACCTTC.